This T cell receptor (beta chain) was retrieved from a study of cytomegalovirus exposure and HLA in healthy donors (dated by TCRdb to between 2016 and 2019). A note on the overall study: An earlier analysis of roughly 610 of the donors reported 250 to 350 Gb of sequence data and approximately 120 million unique TCR beta sequences obtained from approximately 180 million T cells. An early release that covered some 640 HLA-typed donors contained about 300 gigabases of sequencing data and around 80 million unique TCR sequences. The genetic ancestry cluster associated with self-reported Caucasian donors included 81% of the approximately 410 genotyped donors. The study was designed to test whether signatures of past pathogen exposure could be identified by cataloging public T cell receptors. The study used immunosequencing to profile the T cell repertoires of several hundred subjects and linked those repertoires to cytomegalovirus serostatus. In addition to the first cohort of 666 subjects, a separate validation cohort of about 120 different subjects was used. To predict cytomegalovirus infection status, the study combined high-throughput TCR immunosequencing, statistical association of individual TCRs with disease status, and machine learning. In a later analysis, previously published TCR beta repertoires from some 640 donors were re-analyzed and high-resolution HLA genotyping was added so that TCR occurrence patterns could be studied. The later analysis used no new phenotypic data to find candidate immune exposures, relying instead on TCR beta sequences and their occurrence across donors. In an earlier analysis of more than 550 of the donors, high-throughput TCR beta sequencing was used to judge whether each TCR beta V gene segment behaved as functional or pseudogenic. Donor age, sex, ethnicity and CMV serostatus were collected together with the repertoire data. Genome-wide SNP genotypes for about 55% of the roughly 670 donors were used in a later genetic analysis, which treated that subset as a discovery cohort. All discovery cohort repertoires had been generated using a single sequencing platform. Both class I and class II loci were covered by HLA typing, at four-digit resolution. The number of typed donors differed by locus: about 629-640 for A, B, C, DRB1 and DQB1; roughly 510 for DQA1; approximately 600 for DPA1; and about 450 for DPB1. Because of strong linkage in the cohort, roughly five DR-DQ haplotypes were treated as single units for association and clustering. Across about 380 genotyped donors of the cohort, an average of roughly 250,000 unique TCR beta nucleotide sequences per donor were sequenced, and 15% to 20% of those sequences were non-productive.

The CDR3 holds 12 amino acids from the cysteine to the phenylalanine. The read is trimmed to its CDR3 DNA, 36 bases read in frame from base 1. From the germline V gene, CDR1 is MGHDK and CDR2 is SYGVNS. V is pared back by 3 bases and J by 5 bases, with 7 bases lying between the germline termini. As regards this clone: It lacks a known antigen. Base qualities were left out, and no much larger clone turns up one base away.

In total, over 600 healthy bone marrow donors made up the cohort. At the time of sampling, all cohort members were nominally healthy, though unrecorded immune exposures were likely present. The donor tested CMV seropositive and was one of the 289 seropositive cohort members. A peripheral blood sample was provided by each donor, and peripheral blood mononuclear cells were used for TCR beta sequencing. The Qiagen DNeasy Blood Extraction Kit was used to extract genomic DNA from the blood cell samples. The paper as a whole reports these results and caveats: Compared with the 666-donor mean, donors in an Asian-associated ancestry cluster had fewer N-insertions in productive TCRs, according to a later genetic analysis. Assigning TCR associations to individual alleles was difficult when HLA alleles, especially DR and DQ, strongly co-occurred. A group of highly shared sequence variants was considered likely to be a technical artifact of the sequencing pipeline. In the study, some 180 TCR beta chains were listed as associated with cytomegalovirus. In an earlier analysis of approximately 590 of the donors, most TCR beta V segments were observed in productive rearrangements about 90% or about 30% of the time, broadly matching IMGT annotations. In a later analysis, TCR association rates were found to vary across HLA loci, with the most associated TCRs seen for DRB1 alleles and the fewest for HLA-C alleles. The classifier was reported to diagnose cytomegalovirus status with high specificity and sensitivity in both the original cohort and the validation cohort. The presence/absence analyses assumed that sequencing depth was roughly uniform across donors, and that assumption may not be true. According to the authors, the approach could potentially be generalized to other disease states and immunological phenotypes. Most CMV-associated TCR beta chains appeared to be HLA-restricted in a later analysis, and the HLA associations seemed to be driven largely by CMV exposure. In a later genetic analysis, a missense DCLRE1C variant was associated with V-gene and J-gene trimming of TCR beta chains, and the association was replicated in an independent cohort. Because HLA typing was missing for some donors at each locus, association tests included only the typed subset. Compared with equally common non-associated chains, HLA-associated TCR beta chains in a later analysis were more clonally expanded and had lower generation probabilities. Across donors, most TCR sequences were observed very rarely, whereas some public TCRs were present in many individuals. Some IMGT-functional V segments, including TRBV6-2 and TRBV6-3, could not be distinguished by the 87-base-pair reads and were therefore excluded. In a later analysis, several top co-occurrence clusters were reported to appear linked to parvovirus B19, influenza, CMV and Epstein-Barr virus. Immune exposure information for the cohort was limited to CMV serostatus. Only TCR beta chains were sequenced in this cohort, and the absence of alpha or paired-chain data limited detectable features. A few of the identified cytomegalovirus-associated TCR beta chains were confirmed in vitro to be specific for cytomegalovirus antigens. Correlated functional status among segregating V segments might reflect linkage disequilibrium, but an unknown experimental factor could not be ruled out. Roughly 15 rarely observed V segments, including chromosome 9 orphons, were excluded from the earlier analysis of 550 to 700 of the donors because counts were too low. In a later analysis, some 17,000 TCR beta sequences were associated with specific HLA alleles at a false discovery rate of 0.05. A further reported finding was that TCR beta sequences accurately predicted the HLA-A and HLA-B alleles for most subjects in the first cohort.

Libraries were constructed by the immunoSEQ multiplex PCR assay. The multiplex PCR relied on a mix of 60 forward primers for TCR Vbeta segments and 13 reverse primers for TCR Jbeta segments. The CDR3 region of rearranged TCR beta genes was amplified from genomic DNA by a multiplex PCR assay. On the Illumina HiSeq System, the amplified TCR beta libraries were sequenced as 87-base-pair reads. The original methods were these. A later analysis counted about 82 million unique TCR beta chains across the 650 to 800 repertoires, and about 10 million of these chains were shared by at least two donors. To remove PCR and sequencing errors, raw reads were error-corrected and collapsed into unique sequences using a nearest-neighbor algorithm that merged closely related sequences. To assign V, D and J gene segments, CDR3 sequences were aligned to IMGT reference sequences. For a sequence to be retained, at least a six-nucleotide match to both a V gene segment and a J gene segment was required. Rearrangements were called productive when the CDR3 lacked stop codons and stayed in frame with V and J; all others were non-productive. CDR3 was defined according to IMGT convention as the region running from the second conserved V-encoded cysteine to the conserved J-encoded phenylalanine. The earlier analysis of 500 to 750 of the donors excluded any sequence lacking an unambiguous match to a single V gene segment. In an earlier analysis of approximately 550 of the donors, V segments were called functional above 56.7% productive rearrangements and were called segregating when the between-donor standard deviation exceeded 5%. To diagnose cytomegalovirus status from the catalog of TCR beta chain sequences, a statistical classification framework was built. V and J gene assignment, in a later analysis, came from comparing TCR nucleotide sequences with IMGT/GENE-DB human TR gene sequences. The TCRdist pipeline was used in a later analysis to assign CDR3 sequences and most-parsimonious VDJ recombination scenarios. In a later analysis, every TCR beta chain was defined by the combination of its CDR3 amino acid sequence and its V-gene family, and reads without a unique V-gene family were dropped. As a way to deal with suspected cross-contamination and a sequencing artifact, a later analysis dropped approximately 590 nucleotide sequences that were highly shared and had low generation probability. For each public chain, a later analysis derived a clonal expansion index from normalized ranks of inferred template counts within each repertoire. Generation probabilities in a later analysis came from a VDJ recombination model fitted to out-of-frame rearrangements, and those results were checked against IGoR. In a later analysis, TCR-TCR, TCR-HLA and TCR-CMV co-occurrence was scored with hypergeometric tests, and a repertoire-size bias correction was applied to TCR pairs. False discovery rates were estimated in a later analysis by permuting HLA or CMV assignments 20 times. A later analysis grouped co-occurring TCRs with DBSCAN, adding TCRdist sequence similarity when clustering within HLA-allele-positive subsets. Repertoires with fewer than 30,000 or more than 120,000 public chains, plus five repertoires with anomalous nucleotide sharing, were excluded from co-occurrence clustering. Here the immuneACCESS table is served through TCRdb, limited to in-frame sequences with V and J called. Missing clones are a known gap in these copies; in checked studies unresolved V genes cover under half, and the rest lacks a known reason. D and trimming were read from the DNA, whereas the V and J calls and clone size are those reported in that table. In all, the sample holds about 140,000 clones, and around four fifths of those were seen once. The top ten hold 9% to 10% of the sample.

The V and J genes are TRBV25-1 and TRBJ1-2; too little of a D gene remains to name it. The clonotype comes from a woman in her sixties or seventies in good health and CMV-seropositive. Specimen: PBMCs. The CDR3: CASSDEGYGYTF. The DNA is as follows: TGTGCCAGCAGTGATGAGGGATATGGCTACACCTTC.